The 15 T cell receptor beta chains in this list originate from one sample, sequenced in a study of human thymus T cells (dated by TCRdb to about 2020). Library preparation was by the immunoSEQ multiplex PCR assay. TCRdb limited this immuneACCESS table to in-frame rearrangements with V and J called. A share of clones is missing; checked studies link under half to unresolved V genes, and the rest is unexplained. The sample includes about 60,000 clones, with over 85% observed a single time. The leading ten clones occupy almost 6% of the sample. Sequencing was done on a sample of blood. The receptors were gathered from a boy younger than two with a congenital heart defect but otherwise immunologically healthy.

The V call is TRBV25-1, the J call TRBJ1-5; TRBD1 agrees at 7 bases. Germline values: CDR1 MGHDK, CDR2 SYGVNS. The CDR3 covers 14 residues. V lost 4 bases to trimming and J lost 3 bases; unmatched junction nucleotides: 3. In DNA form, the CDR3 reads TGTGCCAGCAGTGGTGACAGGGCCAATCAGCCCCAGCATTTT. This codes for CASSGDRANQPQHF.

The chain uses TRBV21-1 and TRBJ2-3; the table assigns TRBD1, which was not confirmed against the DNA. TRBV21-1 is noted as a pseudogene. The CDR3 extends over 19 amino acids. The CDR3 is CASSGLPKQGANSTDTQYF. Here the CDR3 DNA reads TGTGCCAGCAGCGGACTCCCGAAACAGGGCGCCAATAGCACAGATACGCAGTATTTT.

This chain joins TRBV30 and TRBJ2-1, with a tentative D call TRBD2 (7 bases). CDR3 length: 16 amino acids. Germline CDR1 reads GTSNPN; CDR2 reads SVGIG (reference sequence). Deletions cut 0 bases from V and 4 bases from J, with 16 bases between. The CDR3, as DNA: TGTGCCTGGAGTGTAGGGGGGGCAAAATTTTACAATGAGCAGTTCTTC. It specifies CAWSVGGAKFYNEQFF.

The CDR3 loop reads CASSPVQGSNYGYTF. The CDR3 nucleotides are TGTGCCAGCTCACCCGTACAGGGCTCTAACTATGGCTACACCTTC. The genes are TRBV18 and TRBJ1-2, with a tentative D call TRBD1 (6 bases). V lost 3 bases and J lost 0, with 11 bases in between. The germline V gene has CDR1 KGHSH and CDR2 LQKENI. This CDR3 region has 15 residues.

V usage is TRBV2 and J usage is TRBJ1-3, with 9 bases matching TRBD1. The junction had 10 bases not matched to a gene; V was cut back by 6 bases and J by 4 bases. Germline V gene data show CDR1 as SNHLY and CDR2 as FYNNEI. The CDR3 runs 16 residues. CDR3 in amino acids: CASRATGQGKGNTIYF. The CDR3 nucleotides are TGTGCCAGCAGAGCTACTGGACAGGGGAAAGGAAACACCATATATTTT.

V is TRBV4-2 and J is TRBJ2-3, with 8 bases lining up with TRBD2. The CDR3 length is 19 residues. Germline V gives CDR1 LGHNA, CDR2 YNFKEQ. Unmatched junction bases numbered 11, after V lost 0 bases and J lost 0 bases. Written as DNA, the CDR3 is TGTGCCAGCAGCCAAGATCCCGGGGGGGCGGGAGGAAGCACAGATACGCAGTATTTT. It is translated as CASSQDPGGAGGSTDTQYF.

V gene TRBV10-1 combines with J gene TRBJ1-4; possibly TRBD1 for D (6 bases). The germline V gene encodes CDR1 WNHNN and CDR2 SYGVQD (reference sequence). The CDR3 runs to 15 residues. V gave up 3 bases and J gave up 4 bases, with 12 bases separating them. DNA for the CDR3: TGCGCCAGCAGTGAACAGGGCAGTTTTAATGAAAAACTGTTTTTT. Its protein is CASSEQGSFNEKLFF.

This chain links TRBV4-2 with TRBJ2-7, with 8 positions matching TRBD2. Germline V CDR1 and CDR2: LGHNA, YNFKEQ. Trimming at V came to 1 base and at J to 0 bases, leaving 2 bases not matched to a gene. This CDR3 spans 15 amino acids. For the CDR3, the DNA is TGTGCCAGCAGCCAAGTAGCGGGGAGCTCCTACGAGCAGTACTTC. It codes for CASSQVAGSSYEQYF.

This chain joins TRBV15 and TRBJ2-3, with TRBD2 matching over 7 bases. The V gene end was trimmed by 2 bases and the J gene end by 1 base; junction bases not matched to a gene: 6. Germline CDR1 reads LNHNV; CDR2 reads YYDKDF (reference sequence). The CDR3 has 16 amino acids. The CDR3 spells CATSRLAGRGTDTQYF. CDR3 nucleotides: TGTGCCACCAGCAGATTAGCGGGTCGGGGCACAGATACGCAGTATTTT.

The chain carries TRBV28 and TRBJ1-4; 7 bases match TRBD1. This CDR3 contains 15 residues. Germline V gives CDR1 MDHEN, CDR2 SYDVKM. V lost 3 bases to trimming and J lost 4 bases; unmatched junction nucleotides: 5. The CDR3 loop is CASSFLRDSNEKLFF. DNA for the CDR3: TGTGCCAGCAGTTTTCTCCGGGACAGTAATGAAAAACTGTTTTTT.

The chain carries TRBV29-1 and TRBJ2-6; the D call may be TRBD1 or TRBD2 (5 bases each). The V end was cut by 4 bases, the J end by 0 bases, with 16 bases between. This CDR3 spans 17 amino acids. Germline V gene lookup returns CDR1 SQVTM and CDR2 ANQGSEA. The CDR3 reads CSVVSPQGDSGANVLTF. The CDR3 DNA sequence: TGCAGCGTTGTTAGCCCCCAGGGAGACTCTGGGGCCAACGTCCTGACTTTC.

This chain links TRBV29-1 with TRBJ1-2; 8 bases match TRBD1. This CDR3 contains 13 residues. The junction had 0 bases not matched to a gene; V was cut back by 0 bases and J by 3 bases. The germline V gene encodes CDR1 SQVTM and CDR2 ANQGSEA. In DNA, the CDR3 is TGCAGCGTTGAAGACAGGGGGCACTATGGCTACACCTTC. Its translation is CSVEDRGHYGYTF.

This chain connects TRBV5-6 to TRBJ1-6, with D unclear. The CDR3 runs 12 residues. Trimming left V 3 bases short and J 7 bases short, with 5 bases between. CDR1 and CDR2 from the germline V gene are SGHDT and YYEEEE. In DNA, the CDR3 is TGTGCCAGCAGCTACGCCAATTCACCCCTCCACTTT. Protein: CASSYANSPLHF. The variable domain in full, completed from reference TRBV5-6 and TRBJ1-6, reads DAGVTQSPTHLIKTRGQQVTLRCSPKSGHDTVSWYQQALGQGPQFIFQYYEEEERQRGNFPDRFSGHQFPNYSSELNVNALLLGDSALYLCASSYANSPLHFGNGTRLTVT.

The rearrangement links TRBV4-2 to TRBJ2-6; TRBD2 aligns across 7 bases. Germline V gene sequence: CDR1 LGHNA, CDR2 YNFKEQ. V dropped 4 bases and J dropped 4; count of bases not matched to a gene: 13. This CDR3 has 18 residues. The CDR3 sequence is CASSRAGKEGEGANVLTF. In DNA, the CDR3 is TGTGCCAGCAGCCGAGCGGGGAAGGAAGGGGAGGGGGCCAACGTCCTGACTTTC.

The chain joins TRBV5-6 to TRBJ2-5, with a weak D call TRBD2 (6 bases). V lost 0 bases and J 2 bases, leaving 14 bases between the germline ends. Germline-derived CDR1 and CDR2 are SGHDT and YYEEEE. The CDR3 runs to 16 residues. The CDR3 region is CASSLGDSGLQETQYF. CDR3 in DNA: TGTGCCAGCAGCTTGGGGGATAGCGGACTTCAAGAGACCCAGTACTTC.